This TCR beta chain was captured in a study of cytomegalovirus exposure and HLA in healthy donors. Study-level points and caveats: Later on, analysis showed that most CMV-associated TCR beta chains appeared to be HLA-restricted.

Details on this clone: Its antigen is unidentified.

This CDR3 has 15 amino acids. V lost 2 bases to trimming and J lost 1 base, with 9 bases between them. CDR1 SGHVS and CDR2 FQNEAQ come from the germline V gene. Primers: 60 Vbeta forward and 13 Jbeta reverse. TCRdb's copy holds only in-frame clones and misses some; the assay was immunoSEQ multiplex PCR. The table has some 140,000 clones, approximately 79% seen once; the top ten hold under 5.5%. Sequenced input: PBMCs. V and J are TRBV7-8 and TRBJ2-1; possibly TRBD2 for D (5 bases). This TCR came from a man aged 45-65 years in good health and CMV-seropositive. As DNA, the CDR3 is TGTGCCAGCAGCTTAAACGGGATGTCCTACAATGAGCAGTTCTTC. Amino acids: CASSLNGMSYNEQFF.